This record concerns one T cell receptor (beta chain) sequence. Its antigen is not identified. Using immunoSEQ multiplex PCR, the repertoire was profiled, and TCRdb retains in-frame clones only, with some absent. Of 40,000 to 45,000 clones listed, 80% to 85% are singletons. The CDR3 is 14 residues long. The germline gives CDR1 PRHDT, CDR2 FYEKMQ (reference sequence). The ends were cut back, 4 bases at V and 2 bases at J, with 11 bases in the middle. These data come from a study of a mutant IDH1 vaccine in newly diagnosed glioma. About the research overall: Males made up approximately 60% and females about 38% of treated patients, whose mean age was about 37 years.

Time point described: week 35, safety follow-up. Mutant IDH1 20-mer peptide, at 300 ug, made up each vaccine dose, with topical imiquimod. Vaccination of patients was performed eight times, in weeks 1, 3, 5, 7, 11, 15, 19 and 23. The material sequenced was PBMCs, taken from a glioma patient whose treatment included an IDH1 peptide vaccine. The clonotype originates from a woman aged 40-49 years with glioma. Some clones in this sample may be carry-over from other donors' samples. This rearrangement joins TRBV13 to TRBJ1-2; D gene ambiguous. In DNA form, the CDR3 reads TGTGCCAGCAGCTCGGAGGTTATAAACTATGGCTACACCTTC. It translates to CASSSEVINYGYTF.